This T cell receptor (beta chain) was sequenced in a study of cytomegalovirus exposure and HLA in healthy donors. Study-level findings and limits: The tendency of first-cohort TCR clusters to co-occur in the 90 to 150 validation repertoires was the finding of a later analysis.

The CDR3 runs to 13 residues. Germline values: CDR1 SGHTA, CDR2 FQGNSA. Unmatched junction bases numbered 9, after V lost 5 bases and J lost 11 bases. This clone has a single count. Its target is unknown. Clones were sequenced by immunoSEQ multiplex PCR, and TCRdb holds only the in-frame ones, with some missing. In the table there are under 150,000 clones, approximately 84% of which are singletons. The V gene is TRBV7-2, the J gene TRBJ1-1, with 9 bases aligning to TRBD1. This receptor was identified in a woman in her twenties or thirties in good health and CMV-seronegative. The sample comprised PBMCs. The CDR3 region is CASSGNRGLEAFF. CDR3 DNA: TGTGCCAGCAGCGGAAACAGGGGGCTAGAGGCTTTCTTT.